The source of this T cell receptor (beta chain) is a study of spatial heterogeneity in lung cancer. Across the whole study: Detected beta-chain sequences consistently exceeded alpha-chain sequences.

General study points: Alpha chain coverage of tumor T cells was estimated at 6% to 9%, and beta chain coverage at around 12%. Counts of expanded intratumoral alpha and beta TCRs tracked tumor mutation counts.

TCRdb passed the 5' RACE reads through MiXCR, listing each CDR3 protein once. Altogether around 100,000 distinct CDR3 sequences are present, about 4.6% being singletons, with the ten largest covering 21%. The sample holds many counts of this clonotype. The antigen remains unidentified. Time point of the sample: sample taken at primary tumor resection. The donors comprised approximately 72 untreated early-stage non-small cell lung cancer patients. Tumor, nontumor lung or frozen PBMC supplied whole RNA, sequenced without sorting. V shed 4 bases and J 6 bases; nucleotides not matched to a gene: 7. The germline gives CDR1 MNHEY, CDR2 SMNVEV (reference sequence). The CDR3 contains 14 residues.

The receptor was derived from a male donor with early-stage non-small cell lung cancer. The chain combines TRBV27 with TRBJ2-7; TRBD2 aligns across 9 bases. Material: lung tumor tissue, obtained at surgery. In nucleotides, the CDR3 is TGTGCCAGCAGTTGGGGTAGCGGGAGTATCGAGCAGTACTTC. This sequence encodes CASSWGSGSIEQYF.